This T cell receptor (beta chain) was documented in a study of neurological immune-mediated disorders. General observations from the study: When the repertoires were grouped phylogenetically, those of 18 of the 34 multiple sclerosis patients came together in a single cluster of related CDR3 sequences, which points to a possible repertoire-level signature. Because no CDR3 amino acid sequences were shared across subjects by expanded clones, private repertoires were suggested in all groups.

The time point here: longitudinal time-point 3. It was from 2 million PBMCs stored at -80 C that the unsorted libraries were obtained. This clonotype was recorded many times. Its specificity is not known. TCRdb used MiXCR to reprocess the 5' RACE reads, holding one entry per CDR3 protein. Found here are more than 75,000 distinct CDR3 sequences, approximately 4.3% of them singletons; the top ten hold 5% to 6%. The germline CDR1 and CDR2 sequences are SGHRS and YFSETQ. The length of the CDR3 is 14 residues. The germline V and J ends were trimmed by 0 bases and 4 bases, with 10 bases remaining between them.

Sample: PBMCs. The chain uses TRBV5-1 and TRBJ1-2; D gene unclear. This sequence originates from an older woman with multiple sclerosis. The CDR3 DNA reads TGCGCCAGCAGCTTGGAGCAGGAACCCTATGGCTACACCTTC. Protein: CASSLEQEPYGYTF.